A selection of T cell receptor beta chains follows, all from one sample in a study of T cells after yellow fever vaccination. MiXCR, run by TCRdb on the 5' RACE reads, gives a single entry per CDR3 protein. The sample contains around 550,000 distinct CDR3 sequences, 19% of which appear only once. The sequencing used PBMCs, collected 15 days after the yellow fever booster vaccination. The receptors were sampled from a man younger than 40 who received the YFV17D yellow fever vaccine. CDR3s include the opening cysteine and the closing phenylalanine or tryptophan. A D gene is named only where the DNA matches it firmly. For some rows the clone size is stated as once, few or many, or as a class when expanded; others skip it.

j_gene: TRBJ2-5
v_gene: TRBV12-3/TRBV12-4
d_gene: .
abundance: .
CDR3nt: TGTGCCAGCAGTTCGAGAGTAGGGAAAGAGACCCAGTACTTC
CDR3aa: CASSSRVGKETQYF

j_gene: TRBJ1-3
v_gene: TRBV5-5
d_gene: .
abundance: .
CDR3nt: TGTGCCAGCCAACGGGGACTTGGAAACACCATATATTTT
CDR3aa: CASQRGLGNTIYF

j_gene: TRBJ2-3
v_gene: TRBV15
d_gene: .
abundance: .
CDR3nt: TGTGCCACCAGCAGAGACCTGGATACGCAGTATTTT
CDR3aa: CATSRDLDTQYF

j_gene: TRBJ1-2
v_gene: TRBV6-1
d_gene: .
abundance: .
CDR3nt: TGTGCCAGCAGAATCCGTGCCGACAGTGGATATGGCTACACCTTC
CDR3aa: CASRIRADSGYGYTF

j_gene: TRBJ2-7
v_gene: TRBV7-2
d_gene: .
abundance: few
CDR3nt: TGTGCCAGCAGCTCCACCACAATTCCGGGACTCCCGAATGGGCAGTACTTC
CDR3aa: CASSSTTIPGLPNGQYF

j_gene: TRBJ2-3
v_gene: TRBV12-3/TRBV12-4
d_gene: .
abundance: few
CDR3nt: TGTGCCAGCAGAAGCTCTGGAGCCACAGATACGCAGTATTTT
CDR3aa: CASRSSGATDTQYF

j_gene: TRBJ1-1
v_gene: TRBV5-4
d_gene: .
abundance: few
CDR3nt: TGTGCCAGCAGCAGTTCGCGGACTCCGGGCACTGAAGCTTTCTTT
CDR3aa: CASSSSRTPGTEAFF

j_gene: TRBJ2-5
v_gene: TRBV11-2
d_gene: .
abundance: few
CDR3nt: TGTGCCAGCAGCTTAGACGGCGAGGGCCAGTACTTC
CDR3aa: CASSLDGEGQYF

j_gene: TRBJ2-3
v_gene: TRBV20-1
d_gene: .
abundance: .
CDR3nt: TGCAGTGCTACCGAGCGGAACACAGATACGCAGTATTTT
CDR3aa: CSATERNTDTQYF

j_gene: TRBJ2-2
v_gene: TRBV9
d_gene: .
abundance: .
CDR3nt: TGTGCCAGCAGCGATCTAGCGACCAACACCGGGGAGCTGTTTTTT
CDR3aa: CASSDLATNTGELFF

j_gene: TRBJ2-5
v_gene: TRBV23-1
d_gene: .
abundance: .
CDR3nt: TGCGCCAGCAGTCTAGGGTCTCAACGGGAAGGAGAGACCCAGTACTTC
CDR3aa: CASSLGSQREGETQYF

j_gene: TRBJ2-3
v_gene: TRBV28
d_gene: TRBD1
abundance: few
CDR3nt: TGTGCCAGCAGTCCACCCGGGACAGAAGGGACAGATACGCAGTATTTT
CDR3aa: CASSPPGTEGTDTQYF

j_gene: TRBJ2-3
v_gene: TRBV10-3
d_gene: .
abundance: .
CDR3nt: TGTGCCATCAAACTAGACCACAGCACAGATACGCAGTATTTT
CDR3aa: CAIKLDHSTDTQYF

j_gene: TRBJ1-2
v_gene: TRBV7-2
d_gene: .
abundance: .
CDR3nt: TGTGCCAGCAGCTTAGCGACATTTGATGGCTACACCTTC
CDR3aa: CASSLATFDGYTF

j_gene: TRBJ2-1
v_gene: TRBV5-1
d_gene: TRBD2
abundance: .
CDR3nt: TGCGCCAGCAGCTTTCGGACTAGCGGGAGCCCTTACAATGAGCAGTTCTTC
CDR3aa: CASSFRTSGSPYNEQFF

j_gene: TRBJ2-6
v_gene: TRBV20-1
d_gene: TRBD2
abundance: .
CDR3nt: TGCAGTGCTAGAGATCTGGCGGGAGGGGCTGGGGCCAACGTCCTGACTTTC
CDR3aa: CSARDLAGGAGANVLTF

j_gene: TRBJ2-5
v_gene: TRBV12-3/TRBV12-4
d_gene: .
abundance: .
CDR3nt: TGTGCCAGCAGCCCCACTCGGGGGGCCCTGGAGACCCAGTACTTC
CDR3aa: CASSPTRGALETQYF

j_gene: TRBJ2-1
v_gene: TRBV3-1
d_gene: .
abundance: few
CDR3nt: TGTGCCAGCAGCGAGACTGGTAACAATGAGCAGTTCTTC
CDR3aa: CASSETGNNEQFF

j_gene: TRBJ2-1
v_gene: TRBV5-1
d_gene: TRBD2
abundance: few
CDR3nt: TGCGCCAGCAGCTTGACTAGCGGGACGTTCTACAATGAGCAGTTCTTC
CDR3aa: CASSLTSGTFYNEQFF

j_gene: TRBJ2-2
v_gene: TRBV20-1
d_gene: TRBD2
abundance: .
CDR3nt: TGCAGTGCTACGGGACTAGCGGGATGGTCGGCCGGGGAGCTGTTTTTT
CDR3aa: CSATGLAGWSAGELFF

j_gene: TRBJ2-5
v_gene: TRBV12-3/TRBV12-4
d_gene: .
abundance: few
CDR3nt: TGTGCCAGCAGTTTTTCCCAGCTCCAAGAGACCCAGTACTTC
CDR3aa: CASSFSQLQETQYF

j_gene: TRBJ2-3
v_gene: TRBV7-2
d_gene: .
abundance: few
CDR3nt: TGTGCCAGCAGCCCCCTAGCCGGGCTGAGTTTTGTTACGCAGTATTTT
CDR3aa: CASSPLAGLSFVTQYF

j_gene: TRBJ1-4
v_gene: TRBV28
d_gene: TRBD1
abundance: .
CDR3nt: TGTGCCAGCAGTTTATTTGTAGGGAAGGGACAGAGTAATGAAAAACTGTTTTTT
CDR3aa: CASSLFVGKGQSNEKLFF

j_gene: TRBJ2-1
v_gene: TRBV7-3
d_gene: TRBD2
abundance: few
CDR3nt: TGTGCCAGCAGCTCGACCGGGACTAGCGGGTACAATGAGCAGTTCTTC
CDR3aa: CASSSTGTSGYNEQFF

j_gene: TRBJ1-1
v_gene: TRBV21-1
d_gene: .
abundance: .
CDR3nt: TGTGCCAGCAGCAAAAAAGGCACTGAAGCTTTCTTT
CDR3aa: CASSKKGTEAFF

j_gene: TRBJ2-2
v_gene: TRBV20-1
d_gene: .
abundance: few
CDR3nt: TGCAGTGCCCTCGACAGACCCGGGGAGCTGTTTTTT
CDR3aa: CSALDRPGELFF

j_gene: TRBJ1-5
v_gene: TRBV6-2/TRBV6-3
d_gene: .
abundance: many
CDR3nt: TGTGCCAGCAGAGTATATAGCAATCAGCCCCAGCATTTT
CDR3aa: CASRVYSNQPQHF

j_gene: TRBJ2-3
v_gene: TRBV4-3
d_gene: TRBD1
abundance: .
CDR3nt: TGCGCCAGCAGCCGAGAAACGACAGGGACAGATACGCAGTATTTT
CDR3aa: CASSRETTGTDTQYF

j_gene: TRBJ2-1
v_gene: TRBV5-1
d_gene: TRBD2
abundance: few
CDR3nt: TGCGCCAGCAGCGTGGGACTAGCGGGACCCAATGAGCAGTTCTTC
CDR3aa: CASSVGLAGPNEQFF

j_gene: TRBJ2-7
v_gene: TRBV20-1
d_gene: TRBD2
abundance: few
CDR3nt: TGCAGTGCTACAGGACTAGCGGGGCCGAGAGAGCAGTACTTC
CDR3aa: CSATGLAGPREQYF

j_gene: TRBJ1-6
v_gene: TRBV11-2
d_gene: .
abundance: .
CDR3nt: TGTGCCAGCAGATTGGAGGGCTTACCCCTCCACTTT
CDR3aa: CASRLEGLPLHF

j_gene: TRBJ2-3
v_gene: TRBV27
d_gene: .
abundance: few
CDR3nt: TGTGCCAGCAGTTTATTATCCCGGCCAGATACGCAGTATTTT
CDR3aa: CASSLLSRPDTQYF

j_gene: TRBJ2-2
v_gene: TRBV6-2/TRBV6-3
d_gene: TRBD2
abundance: few
CDR3nt: TGTGCCAGCAGTTACGGAGCGGGAGAAATGGCCGGGGAGCTGTTTTTT
CDR3aa: CASSYGAGEMAGELFF

j_gene: TRBJ1-2
v_gene: TRBV20-1
d_gene: .
abundance: few
CDR3nt: TGCAGTGCTAGAGATCTTCTGGGGTCTGGCTACACCTTC
CDR3aa: CSARDLLGSGYTF

j_gene: TRBJ1-1
v_gene: TRBV19
d_gene: .
abundance: few
CDR3nt: TGTGCCAGTAGTAGGTCGGTGATTACTCCTGAAGCTTTCTTT
CDR3aa: CASSRSVITPEAFF

j_gene: TRBJ1-5
v_gene: TRBV3-1
d_gene: .
abundance: .
CDR3nt: TGTGCCAGCAGCCGTTTACCAGGGCGCAATCAGCCCCAGCATTTT
CDR3aa: CASSRLPGRNQPQHF

j_gene: TRBJ2-3
v_gene: TRBV20-1
d_gene: .
abundance: few
CDR3nt: TGCAGTGCTAGAGCTCACTTTTATACGCAGTATTTT
CDR3aa: CSARAHFYTQYF

j_gene: TRBJ2-2
v_gene: TRBV19
d_gene: TRBD2
abundance: few
CDR3nt: TGTGCCAGTAGAGTCGGCGGGAGTAGAGCCGGGGAGCTGTTTTTT
CDR3aa: CASRVGGSRAGELFF

j_gene: TRBJ1-6
v_gene: TRBV7-9
d_gene: TRBD1
abundance: .
CDR3nt: TGTGCCAGCAGTATTACGACAGGGGACTCACCCCTCCACTTT
CDR3aa: CASSITTGDSPLHF

j_gene: TRBJ2-3
v_gene: TRBV7-2
d_gene: .
abundance: .
CDR3nt: TGTGCCAGCAGTAGACAGGCAGTGGAGACAGATACGCAGTATTTT
CDR3aa: CASSRQAVETDTQYF

j_gene: TRBJ1-5
v_gene: TRBV5-6
d_gene: .
abundance: few
CDR3nt: TGTGCCAGCAGCTTCTCCCCGGGGGCGCGACAGCCCCAGCATTTT
CDR3aa: CASSFSPGARQPQHF

j_gene: TRBJ2-5
v_gene: TRBV30
d_gene: TRBD2
abundance: .
CDR3nt: TGTGCCTGGAGGGTAGCGGGAAGTCGGGAGACCCAGTACTTC
CDR3aa: CAWRVAGSRETQYF

j_gene: TRBJ2-7
v_gene: TRBV27
d_gene: .
abundance: .
CDR3nt: TGTGCCAGCAGTTCCCTTGCGGTCGGGGAGCAGTACTTC
CDR3aa: CASSSLAVGEQYF

j_gene: TRBJ2-2
v_gene: TRBV29-1
d_gene: .
abundance: .
CDR3nt: TGCAGCGTCGTGGGGGCCGGGGAGCTGTTTTTT
CDR3aa: CSVVGAGELFF

j_gene: TRBJ1-1
v_gene: TRBV15
d_gene: TRBD1
abundance: .
CDR3nt: TGTGCCACCAGCAGAACCGGGACAGGGAGAACTGAAGCTTTCTTT
CDR3aa: CATSRTGTGRTEAFF

j_gene: TRBJ2-1
v_gene: TRBV28
d_gene: .
abundance: few
CDR3nt: TGTGCCAGCATGGAACTGGGTGAGCAGTTCTTC
CDR3aa: CASMELGEQFF

j_gene: TRBJ2-1
v_gene: TRBV20-1
d_gene: TRBD1
abundance: .
CDR3nt: TGCAGTGCTAGCCGACAGGGAGACAATGAGCAGTTCTTC
CDR3aa: CSASRQGDNEQFF

j_gene: TRBJ2-1
v_gene: TRBV28
d_gene: TRBD1
abundance: many
CDR3nt: TGTGCCAGCAGTCCCCCGCTGACAGGGGGCCGGCAGTTCTTC
CDR3aa: CASSPPLTGGRQFF

j_gene: TRBJ2-7
v_gene: TRBV5-1
d_gene: .
abundance: few
CDR3nt: TGCGCCAGCCGAGGGGCAGGACAGTACGAGCAGTACTTC
CDR3aa: CASRGAGQYEQYF

j_gene: TRBJ2-3
v_gene: TRBV10-3
d_gene: .
abundance: .
CDR3nt: TGTGCCATCAGTGGCCGCGGTGCAGGGGATACGCAGTATTTT
CDR3aa: CAISGRGAGDTQYF

j_gene: TRBJ2-1
v_gene: TRBV14
d_gene: TRBD2
abundance: .
CDR3nt: TGTGCCAGCAGCCAGGCGGGACTAGCGACCTCCTACAATGAGCAGTTCTTC
CDR3aa: CASSQAGLATSYNEQFF

j_gene: TRBJ2-3
v_gene: TRBV29-1
d_gene: TRBD2
abundance: .
CDR3nt: TGCAGCGGCCGGGAGGGAGGTACCAGAGATACGCAGTATTTT
CDR3aa: CSGREGGTRDTQYF

j_gene: TRBJ2-5
v_gene: TRBV5-6
d_gene: TRBD2
abundance: few
CDR3nt: TGTGCCAGCAGCTTCTCCTCCGGGACTAGCGGGAGGTTTCAAGAGACCCAGTACTTC
CDR3aa: CASSFSSGTSGRFQETQYF

j_gene: TRBJ2-1
v_gene: TRBV29-1
d_gene: .
abundance: few
CDR3nt: TGCAGCGTTGAGAGGTTGGGCGGGCCAGGGCAGTTCTTC
CDR3aa: CSVERLGGPGQFF

j_gene: TRBJ1-6
v_gene: TRBV3-1
d_gene: .
abundance: few
CDR3nt: TGTGCCAGCAGCCAGGACGACAGGAGCTCACCCCTCCACTTT
CDR3aa: CASSQDDRSSPLHF

j_gene: TRBJ2-5
v_gene: TRBV6-1
d_gene: .
abundance: .
CDR3nt: TGTGCCAGCAACCCGCAGAGTGGTAAAGAGACCCAGTACTTC
CDR3aa: CASNPQSGKETQYF

j_gene: TRBJ1-1
v_gene: TRBV6-1
d_gene: .
abundance: few
CDR3nt: TGTGCCAGCCGAACGGACATTGGGAACACTGAAGCTTTCTTT
CDR3aa: CASRTDIGNTEAFF